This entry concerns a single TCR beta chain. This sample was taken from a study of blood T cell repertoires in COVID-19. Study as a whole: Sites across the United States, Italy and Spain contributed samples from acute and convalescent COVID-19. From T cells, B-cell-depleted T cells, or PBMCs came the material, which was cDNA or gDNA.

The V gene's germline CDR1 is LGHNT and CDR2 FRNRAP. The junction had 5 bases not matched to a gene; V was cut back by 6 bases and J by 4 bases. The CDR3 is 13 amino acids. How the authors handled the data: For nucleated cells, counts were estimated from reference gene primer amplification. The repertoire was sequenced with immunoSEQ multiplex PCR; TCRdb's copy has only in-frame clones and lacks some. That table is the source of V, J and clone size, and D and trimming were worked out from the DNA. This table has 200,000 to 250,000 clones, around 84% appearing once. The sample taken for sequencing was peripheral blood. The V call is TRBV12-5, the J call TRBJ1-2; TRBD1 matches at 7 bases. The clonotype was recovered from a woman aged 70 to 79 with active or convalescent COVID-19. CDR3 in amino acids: CASGLQGLYGYTF. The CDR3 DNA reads TGTGCTAGTGGCTTACAGGGGCTCTATGGCTACACCTTC.